This is a list of T cell receptor beta chains from one sample in a study of CD8 T cells in Susac syndrome. MiXCR, applied by TCRdb to the immunoSEQ multiplex PCR reads, yields one record per CDR3 protein. The table includes 150,000 to 200,000 distinct CDR3 sequences, around 94% detected once. The sequenced sample consisted of CD4+ T cells from PBMCs. Receptor source: a human donor in good health. Each CDR3 is given with its conserved first and last residue. The order of the fields is J gene, V gene, D gene, clone size, CDR3 protein, CDR3 DNA. A D gene is named only where the DNA matches it firmly. Clone size, where shown, is once, few, many, or a class for clones that have expanded.

TRBJ1-2	TRBV20-1	TRBD1	.	CSAGGQLYGYTF	TGCAGTGCAGGGGGCCAGCTCTATGGCTACACCTTC
TRBJ1-1	TRBV9	TRBD1	.	CASSTGQKNTEAFF	TGTGCCAGCAGCACGGGACAGAAGAACACTGAAGCTTTCTTT
TRBJ2-3	TRBV29-1	TRBD2	.	CSVGAGGQLHTDTQYF	TGCAGCGTTGGAGCGGGGGGGCAATTACACACAGATACGCAGTATTTT
TRBJ1-2	TRBV9	TRBD1	.	CASTEGQGNYGYTF	TGTGCCAGCACCGAAGGACAGGGGAACTATGGCTACACCTTC
TRBJ1-1	TRBV19	TRBD1	.	CASKSDRVGTEAFF	TGTGCCAGTAAGAGCGACAGGGTGGGAACTGAAGCTTTCTTT
TRBJ2-7	TRBV20-1	.	.	CSAIGTGPYEQYF	TGCAGTGCTATAGGGACCGGACCCTACGAGCAGTACTTC
TRBJ1-4	TRBV19	.	.	CASSITGTYDEKLFF	TGTGCCAGTAGTATCACCGGGACCTATGATGAAAAACTGTTTTTT
TRBJ2-3	TRBV3-1	TRBD2	.	CASSQDRRGGTDTQYF	TGTGCCAGCAGCCAAGATCGGCGGGGGGGCACAGATACGCAGTATTTT
TRBJ1-2	TRBV30	.	.	CAWHLMRGNYGYTF	TGTGCCTGGCATTTGATGAGAGGCAACTATGGCTACACCTTC
TRBJ2-7	TRBV5-1	.	.	CASRPTESSYEQYF	TGCGCCAGCAGGCCAACCGAGAGCTCCTACGAGCAGTACTTC
TRBJ2-1	TRBV28	TRBD1	.	CASSLSQGENSNEQFF	TGTGCCAGCAGTTTATCACAGGGGGAGAATAGCAATGAGCAGTTCTTC
TRBJ2-2	TRBV4-1	TRBD1	.	CASSLRDSSSGELFF	TGCGCCAGCAGCCTCCGGGACAGTAGTTCCGGGGAGCTGTTTTTT
TRBJ2-1	TRBV3-1	.	.	CASSQEQLASYNEQFF	TGTGCCAGCAGCCAAGAACAGCTAGCGAGCTACAATGAGCAGTTCTTC
TRBJ2-1	TRBV2	.	once	CASSVGLDEQFF	TGTGCCAGCAGTGTTGGCCTCGATGAGCAGTTCTTC
TRBJ2-7	TRBV5-6	TRBD2	.	CASSLDHERGTYEQYF	TGTGCCAGCAGCTTGGATCATGAGCGGGGGACCTACGAGCAGTACTTC
TRBJ2-2	TRBV9	.	once	CASSVDGANTGELFF	TGTGCCAGCAGCGTAGATGGGGCGAACACCGGGGAGCTGTTTTTT
TRBJ2-7	TRBV28	TRBD1	once	CASTSGQGRYEQYF	TGTGCCAGCACCAGCGGACAGGGGCGCTACGAGCAGTACTTC
TRBJ1-5	TRBV21-1	.	.	CTHTRLGQPQHF	TGTACCCACACCCGGTTAGGTCAGCCCCAGCATTTT
TRBJ2-7	TRBV3-1	.	.	CASSQAAGTYEQYF	TGTGCCAGCAGCCAAGCGGCGGGGACCTACGAGCAGTACTTC
TRBJ2-2	TRBV25-1	TRBD2	.	CASSETSGNTGELFF	TGTGCCAGCAGTGAAACTAGCGGCAACACCGGGGAGCTGTTTTTT
TRBJ1-2	TRBV29-1	.	.	CSATGGAGYGYTF	TGCAGCGCCACCGGGGGGGCCGGCTATGGCTACACCTTC
TRBJ2-1	TRBV9	.	.	CASSLNWVDEQFF	TGTGCCAGCAGCTTAAACTGGGTCGATGAGCAGTTCTTC
TRBJ2-1	TRBV29-1	.	.	CSGTDTYNEQFF	TGCAGCGGGACCGACACCTACAATGAGCAGTTCTTC
TRBJ1-2	TRBV30	.	.	CAWRQGANYGYTF	TGTGCCTGGAGACAGGGCGCTAACTATGGCTACACCTTC
TRBJ1-2	TRBV29-1	.	.	CSVQTVYGYTF	TGCAGCGTCCAGACAGTCTATGGCTACACCTTC
TRBJ1-5	TRBV9	.	.	CASSVDPNQPQHF	TGTGCCAGCAGCGTAGACCCCAATCAGCCCCAGCATTTT
TRBJ1-5	TRBV4-1	.	.	CASSHGTGPSDPQHF	TGCGCCAGCAGCCATGGAACGGGACCCTCCGATCCCCAGCATTTT
TRBJ2-5	TRBV2	TRBD1	.	CATHQDREAQYF	TGTGCCACCCACCAGGACAGGGAGGCCCAGTACTTC
TRBJ2-2	TRBV12-3/TRBV12-4	.	.	CASSSTSLVGELFF	TGTGCCAGCAGTTCAACCTCCCTAGTCGGGGAGCTGTTTTTT
TRBJ2-7	TRBV12-3/TRBV12-4	.	.	CASSSDLTGYEQYF	TGTGCCAGCAGTTCCGACCTAACGGGCTACGAGCAGTACTTC
TRBJ2-3	TRBV20-1	TRBD2	.	CSASRTSGVTDTQYF	TGCAGTGCGAGCCGGACTAGCGGGGTAACAGATACGCAGTATTTT
TRBJ1-6	TRBV30	TRBD1	.	CARNQGGAGTLSPLHF	TGTGCCCGCAACCAGGGGGGAGCCGGGACCCTTTCACCCCTCCACTTT
TRBJ1-1	TRBV30	.	.	CAWSVPPWGTEAFF	TGTGCCTGGAGTGTACCTCCGTGGGGCACTGAAGCTTTCTTT
TRBJ2-5	TRBV7-2	TRBD1	.	CASSSRTGRETQYF	TGTGCCAGCAGCTCCCGGACAGGGCGCGAGACCCAGTACTTC
TRBJ2-5	TRBV30	.	.	CAWSPPRVQETQYF	TGTGCCTGGAGTCCCCCCAGGGTCCAAGAGACCCAGTACTTC
TRBJ1-2	TRBV12-3/TRBV12-4	TRBD1	.	CASSPPGQGVLNGYTF	TGTGCCAGCAGTCCACCAGGACAGGGAGTATTGAATGGCTACACCTTC
TRBJ1-6	TRBV5-4	.	once	CASSTDSNSPLHF	TGTGCCAGCAGCACGGACAGTAATTCACCCCTCCACTTT
TRBJ1-1	TRBV5-1	TRBD1	.	CASSPGDSSPTEAFF	TGCGCCAGCAGCCCTGGGGACAGCAGTCCCACTGAAGCTTTCTTT
TRBJ2-3	TRBV12-3/TRBV12-4	TRBD2	.	CASSTASGDSDTQYF	TGTGCCAGCAGTACCGCTAGCGGGGACTCAGATACGCAGTATTTT
TRBJ1-4	TRBV12-3/TRBV12-4	.	once	CASSSRSGGEKLFF	TGTGCCAGCAGTTCGCGAAGCGGCGGGGAAAAACTGTTTTTT
TRBJ1-2	TRBV2	.	.	CASRWLAAGGYTF	TGTGCCAGCAGGTGGTTGGCGGCGGGGGGCTACACCTTC
TRBJ1-1	TRBV7-9	.	.	CASSLGREAFF	TGTGCCAGCAGCCTAGGAAGAGAAGCTTTCTTT
TRBJ1-5	TRBV30	.	.	CAWSERNQPQHF	TGTGCCTGGAGTGAGCGCAATCAGCCCCAGCATTTT
TRBJ2-5	TRBV9	.	.	CASTTWDDPKGTQYF	TGTGCCAGCACAACTTGGGACGACCCTAAAGGGACCCAGTACTTC
TRBJ1-1	TRBV14	.	.	CASSSYEGLNTEAFF	TGTGCCAGCAGCTCTTACGAGGGCCTTAACACTGAAGCTTTCTTT
TRBJ2-7	TRBV29-1	TRBD1	.	CSVEGTGAYEQYF	TGCAGCGTTGAAGGGACAGGGGCCTACGAGCAGTACTTC
TRBJ2-3	TRBV27	.	once	CASSTRAPTGGLGTDTQYF	TGTGCCAGCAGTACGAGGGCCCCCACCGGGGGCCTCGGCACAGATACGCAGTATTTT
TRBJ2-5	TRBV18	.	.	CASSPGLPQETQYF	TGTGCCAGCTCACCCGGGCTACCACAAGAGACCCAGTACTTC
TRBJ2-7	TRBV18	TRBD1	.	CASSPGTGSYEQYF	TGTGCCAGCTCACCAGGGACAGGGTCGTACGAGCAGTACTTC
TRBJ1-1	TRBV29-1	.	.	CSVAQRQNTEAFF	TGCAGCGTTGCCCAACGACAAAACACTGAAGCTTTCTTT